This T cell receptor beta chain was recovered during a study of Graves' ophthalmopathy and Graves' hyperthyroidism (dated 2018 in TCRdb). In terms of the full investigation: Peripheral blood was collected at initial diagnosis, before any treatment. The study used TCR beta repertoire signatures to distinguish Graves' ophthalmopathy from Graves' hyperthyroidism and to predict progression to ophthalmopathy. In total, approximately 130 blood samples were TCR-sequenced: around 42 ophthalmopathy, some 80 hyperthyroidism and some 17 hyperthyroidism-to-ophthalmopathy patients. To explore V-J signatures that separate ophthalmopathy from hyperthyroidism, a discovery set of about 96 patients was enrolled, consisting of approximately 45 with ophthalmopathy and 55 to 65 with stable hyperthyroidism. For independent validation, a separate cohort was made up of 18 to 20 hyperthyroidism patients plus 17 patients who later progressed from hyperthyroidism to ophthalmopathy. In roughly 6 hyperthyroidism patients, T-cell repertoires of thyroid tissue and blood were compared. Following sample collection, hyperthyroidism patients were given methimazole at a starting dose of 30 mg daily, and ophthalmopathy patients were given high-dose intravenous methylprednisolone. The 85 to 100 discovery patients were randomly split 7:3 into training and test sets. The study at large found these results: No statistical method was used to predetermine the sample size, and group allocation was not hidden from the investigators. In cross-validation, the 13-signature model distinguished ophthalmopathy from stable hyperthyroidism with about 87% sensitivity and just under 84% specificity, and in the test set the corresponding values were roughly 80% and 76%. In validation, the model predicted ophthalmopathy progression with 55% to 71% sensitivity and 72% to 80% specificity; more than ten predicted patients were CT-confirmed with GO in a median of 6.5 months. Most expanded thyroid clonotypes with a frequency above 0.001 also appeared in blood, which suggests that blood repertoires may reflect the immune response in the thyroid.

CDR1 and CDR2, per the germline V gene, are MNHNS and SASEGT. From its cysteine to its phenylalanine, the CDR3 spans 11 amino acids. CDR3 DNA only is kept here, 33 bases in frame from base 1. V and J lose 8 bases and 5 bases, and a span of 9 bases separates them. TCR beta CDR3 regions were amplified from RNA transcripts for repertoire sequencing. The first round was an RT-PCR using HTBI primers with the Qiagen OneStep RT-PCR kit, and this first round was followed by a second-round multiplex PCR, then size selection and purification. Libraries were sequenced on an Illumina HiSeq2000 using paired-end 100 bp reads. Regarding the original processing steps: SOAPnuke was used for read processing, and reads with adapters, uncalled bases, a mean Phred below 15, or no exact constant-primer or identifier match were discarded. COPE v1.2.5 was used to merge the high-quality paired reads. Clonotypes were defined as unique nucleotide sequences and were aligned to IMGT TRB V, D and J references using MiTCR v1.1. Only V-J combinations with frequency above 0.0001 were analysed, covering around 99% of repertoires. For each V-J combination, a TCR clonal expansion and chaos score was defined as F50 clonal expansion divided by the chaos observed in the TCRdist matrix. Features were reduced by Welch's t-statistics and random forest to about a dozen V-J combinations, which fed a naive Bayes classifier. The similarity between thyroid and blood repertoires was quantified using the Morisita-Horn index. Using fastp at Q25 and MiXCR, TCRdb reprocessed the public reads and kept productive beta chains. Every CDR3 protein is listed once, alongside the most common genes and DNA of its rows. The V and J calls, along with clone size, are taken from TCRdb and not from the paper's own processing. Across this sample there are hundreds of thousands of distinct CDR3 sequences, with about a fifth seen only once. The ten most abundant clones make up about 6.6% of the sample.

Hyperthyroidism was defined as stable when no progression to ophthalmopathy occurred within 18 months of follow-up. Patients with hyperthyroidism were aged 18 to 65 years, had been newly diagnosed, and had a disease duration of less than 2 months. Anyone with other autoimmune diseases, uncontrolled infections, pregnancy or lactation was excluded from the study. Diagnosis was based on clinical symptoms, serum thyroxine, TRAb, thyroid ultrasound and orbital computed tomography. Using Ficoll-Paque density gradient centrifugation, PBMCs were isolated from about 10 ml of fresh peripheral blood. Trizol reagent was used to extract the total RNA, and its quality was then checked on an Agilent 2100 Bioanalyzer. In this sample, this clonotype turned up many times. What antigen it recognizes has not been identified. Base qualities are not at hand, and no much larger clone is one base apart.

The sequence joins TRBV6-1 to TRBJ1-2; the D gene is perhaps TRBD1, from 5 matching bases. Sequenced material: peripheral blood. The source of this sequence is a woman in her late teens or twenties with stable Graves' hyperthyroidism. Some clones in this sample may be carry-over from other donors' samples. Donor details come from another sample of the same person, matched by shared clones. For the CDR3, the sequence is CASDGAYGYTF. The DNA sequence is given as TGTGCCAGCGACGGGGCTTATGGCTACACCTTC.